The 13 T cell receptor beta chains below come from one sample, sequenced in a study of neurological immune-mediated disorders. TCRdb used MiXCR to reprocess the 5' RACE reads, holding one entry per CDR3 protein. The sample has 25,000 to 35,000 distinct CDR3 sequences, just over 4% seen once. Material: CD4+ T cells from blood. The source of these receptors is a woman between 40 and 55 years old in good health.

This clonotype was seen ten or more times. The chain links TRBV5-1 to TRBJ1-6; the match to TRBD1 covers 10 bases. There are 14 residues in the CDR3. CDR1 and CDR2 from the germline V gene are SGHRS and YFSETQ. The trim removed 2 bases at V and 11 bases at J, leaving 4 bases unmatched. The CDR3 spells CASSLQDRGTPLHF. The CDR3 DNA sequence: TGCGCCAGCAGCTTACAGGACAGGGGGACACCCCTCCACTTT.

This clonotype occurred once. This sequence may be a read error, since a much larger clone differs from it by one base. The chain uses TRBV14 and TRBJ1-2, with a tentative D call TRBD1 (5 bases). The CDR3 extends over 13 amino acids. Trimming stripped 7 bases from V and 7 bases from J, with 16 bases between. In germline, CDR1 is SGHDN, CDR2 FVKESK. In DNA, the CDR3 is TGTGCCAGCATCCGGGGGGACTCGAGTGGCTACACCTTC. Amino acids: CASIRGDSSGYTF.

This clonotype occurred many times. V usage is TRBV6-5 and J usage is TRBJ2-1, with 12 bases lining up with TRBD2. This CDR3 has 16 residues. Germline assignment: CDR1 MNHEY and CDR2 SVGAGI. V was pared by 6 bases and J by 1 base, with 4 bases of the junction left unmatched. CDR3 loop: CASRILAGGSYNEQFF. In nucleotides, the CDR3 is TGTGCCAGCAGGATCCTAGCGGGGGGGTCCTACAATGAGCAGTTCTTC.

This clonotype was observed at least ten times. V usage is TRBV5-1 and J usage is TRBJ2-7; 7 positions agree with TRBD2. The junction had 2 bases not matched to a gene; V was cut back by 0 bases and J by 2 bases. The CDR3 consists of 14 residues. Germline values: CDR1 SGHRS, CDR2 YFSETQ. CDR3 sequence reads: CASSLVAGAYEQYF. The CDR3, as DNA: TGCGCCAGCAGCTTGGTTGCGGGAGCCTACGAGCAGTACTTC.

There are many counts of this clonotype. V and J are TRBV12-3 or TRBV12-4 and TRBJ2-5; D may match TRBD1 or TRBD2 (5 bases each). Trimming shortened V by 8 bases and J by 5 bases, and 15 bases separated the two germline ends. The CDR3 runs 13 residues. The CDR3 is CASSPTGGETQYF. The CDR3 DNA sequence: TGTGCCAGCTCTCCCACTGGGGGTGAGACCCAGTACTTC.

This clonotype was detected many times. The V call is TRBV4-1, the J call TRBJ1-1; D gene unclear. CDR3 size: 13 residues. V was shortened by 5 bases and J by 11 bases, with 18 bases between the two germline ends. Per the germline V gene, CDR1 is MGHRA and CDR2 is YSYEKL. The CDR3 sequence is CASSDRGLVPAFF. CDR3 coding DNA: TGCGCCAGCAGCGACCGAGGCCTGGTTCCGGCTTTCTTT.

This clonotype was recorded at least ten times. The chain has TRBV28 and TRBJ1-4; 7 bases map to TRBD1. J lost 3 bases, V lost 8 bases, and 6 bases had no gene match. Germline CDR1 reads MDHEN; CDR2 reads SYDVKM. The CDR3 is 14 residues long. The chain's CDR3 is CASLLTGSNEKLFF. Written as DNA, the CDR3 is TGTGCCAGCCTACTGACAGGGTCTAATGAAAAACTGTTTTTT.

This clonotype was seen repeatedly, ten times or more. The J gene is TRBJ1-5, the V gene TRBV19, with 7 bases fitting TRBD1. The CDR3 has 13 amino acids. Germline lookup yields CDR1 LNHDA and CDR2 SQIVND (reference sequence). Unmatched junction bases numbered 7, after V lost 5 bases and J lost 9 bases. The CDR3 loop reads CASSSTGVSPQHF. CDR3 DNA: TGTGCCAGTAGTTCAACAGGGGTGTCGCCCCAGCATTTT.

This clonotype was observed at least ten times. The chain has TRBV5-1 and TRBJ2-1; 10 positions agree with TRBD2. The V gene end was trimmed by 4 bases and the J gene end by 5 bases; junction bases not matched to a gene: 12. The germline V gene has CDR1 SGHRS and CDR2 YFSETQ. The CDR3 is 17 residues long. CDR3 in DNA: TGCGCCAGCAGCCCGTCGGGACCGGGACTAGCGAACAATGAGCAGTTCTTC. Encoded protein: CASSPSGPGLANNEQFF.

In this sample, this clonotype turned up many times. The rearrangement links TRBV6-5 to TRBJ1-1, with TRBD1 as a possible D gene (5 bases). V lost 7 bases, J lost 0 bases, and 24 bases lay in between. Germline CDR1 reads MNHEY; CDR2 reads SVGAGI. This CDR3 has 18 residues. Here the CDR3 DNA reads TGTGCCAGCAAGAGGGGACTTACCCTTCCTCGAGTGAACACTGAAGCTTTCTTT. Amino acids: CASKRGLTLPRVNTEAFF.

The sample holds many counts of this clonotype. The chain employs TRBV11-2 and TRBJ2-2, with D perhaps matching TRBD2 (7 bases). The CDR3 loop spans 16 amino acids. V dropped 2 bases and J dropped 0 bases, with 10 bases sitting between them. CDR1 and CDR2 from the germline V gene are SGHAT and FQNNGV. The CDR3 sequence: CASSLRGGANTGELFF. The CDR3 nucleotides are TGTGCCAGCAGCTTAAGGGGGGGCGCGAACACCGGGGAGCTGTTTTTT. Together with reference TRBV11-2 and TRBJ2-2, the CDR3 gives the full variable domain: EAGVAQSPRYKIIEKRQSVAFWCNPISGHATLYWYQQILGQGPKLLIQFQNNGVVDDSQLPKDRFSAERLKGVDSTLKIQPAKLEDSAVYLCASSLRGGANTGELFFGEGSRLTVL.

Comment on this clonotype: A much larger clone differs from this one at a single base, so this may be a read error. The chain has TRBV19 and TRBJ1-5, with D maybe TRBD1 (6 bases). This CDR3 region has 16 residues. CDR1 is LNHDA and CDR2 is SQIVND in the germline V gene (reference sequence). Here the CDR3 reads CANSIDRGGANQPQHF. The CDR3 DNA follows: TGTGCCAATAGTATAGATCGGGGGGGCGCCAATCAGCCCCAGCATTTT.

This clonotype was detected ten times or more. The CDR3 sequence is CASSREKLRGYTF. For the CDR3, the DNA is TGTGCCAGCAGCCGAGAGAAACTGAGAGGCTACACCTTC. The chain couples TRBV3-1 to TRBJ1-2; D call uncertain. The germline V gene has CDR1 LGHDT and CDR2 YNNKEL (reference sequence). The CDR3 consists of 13 residues. V lost 4 bases to trimming and J lost 8 bases, with 14 bases between them.